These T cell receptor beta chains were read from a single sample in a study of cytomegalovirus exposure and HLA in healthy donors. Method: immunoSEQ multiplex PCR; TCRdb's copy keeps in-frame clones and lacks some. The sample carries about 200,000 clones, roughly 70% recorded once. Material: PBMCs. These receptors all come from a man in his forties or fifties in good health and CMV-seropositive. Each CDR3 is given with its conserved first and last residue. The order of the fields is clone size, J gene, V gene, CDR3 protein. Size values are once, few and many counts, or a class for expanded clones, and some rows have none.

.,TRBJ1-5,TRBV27,CASSLGGYGQVHF
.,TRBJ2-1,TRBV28,CASSPAGTSGDNEQFF
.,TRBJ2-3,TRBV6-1,CASSGSYSTDTQYF
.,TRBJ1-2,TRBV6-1,CASSEQSGTANYGYTF
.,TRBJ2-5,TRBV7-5,CARSPNAGGPEETQYF
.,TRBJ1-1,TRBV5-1,CASSALQGGTEAFF
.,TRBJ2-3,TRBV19,CASSISWGRGGGTDTQYF
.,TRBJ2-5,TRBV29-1,CSHTTGGEEAQYF
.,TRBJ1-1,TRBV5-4,CASRDNRGNTEAFF
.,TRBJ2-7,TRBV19,CASSIGLPYEQYF
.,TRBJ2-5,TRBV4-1,CASSSRDRVAETQYF
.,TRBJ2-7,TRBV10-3,CAISERVTSSYEQYF
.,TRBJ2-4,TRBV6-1,CASSEGGRLAKNIQYF
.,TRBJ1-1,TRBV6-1,CASSERQGRTEAFF
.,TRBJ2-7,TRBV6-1,CASRSNYEQYF
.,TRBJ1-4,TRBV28,CASSFQTGGSEKLFF
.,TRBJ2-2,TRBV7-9,CASSFRTNTGELFF
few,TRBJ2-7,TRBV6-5,CASSYLGGEQYF
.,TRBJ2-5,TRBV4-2,CASSSRLAEKETQYF
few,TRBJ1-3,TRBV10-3,CAISGTDTIYF
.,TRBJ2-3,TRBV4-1,CASSQERVGGTDTQYF
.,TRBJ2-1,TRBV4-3,CASSQLRDNEQFF